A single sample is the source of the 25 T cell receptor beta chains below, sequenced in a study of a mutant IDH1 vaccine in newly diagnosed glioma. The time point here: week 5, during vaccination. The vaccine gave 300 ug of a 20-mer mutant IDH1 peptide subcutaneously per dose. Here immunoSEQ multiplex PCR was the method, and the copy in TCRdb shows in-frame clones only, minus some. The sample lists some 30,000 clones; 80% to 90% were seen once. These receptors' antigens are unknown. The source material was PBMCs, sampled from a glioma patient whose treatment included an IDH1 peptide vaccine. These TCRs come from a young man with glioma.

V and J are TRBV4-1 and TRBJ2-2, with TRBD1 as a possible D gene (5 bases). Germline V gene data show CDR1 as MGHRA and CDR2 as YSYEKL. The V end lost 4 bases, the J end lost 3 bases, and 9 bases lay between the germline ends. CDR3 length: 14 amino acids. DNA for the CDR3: TGCGCCAGCAGCCTCGACAGAGACACCGGGGAGCTGTTTTTT. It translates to CASSLDRDTGELFF.

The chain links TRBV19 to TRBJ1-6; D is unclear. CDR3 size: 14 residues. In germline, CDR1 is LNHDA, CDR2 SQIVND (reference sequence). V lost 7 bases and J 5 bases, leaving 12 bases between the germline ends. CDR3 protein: CASTKGLNNSPLHF. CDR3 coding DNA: TGTGCCAGTACCAAAGGACTGAATAATTCACCCCTCCACTTT.

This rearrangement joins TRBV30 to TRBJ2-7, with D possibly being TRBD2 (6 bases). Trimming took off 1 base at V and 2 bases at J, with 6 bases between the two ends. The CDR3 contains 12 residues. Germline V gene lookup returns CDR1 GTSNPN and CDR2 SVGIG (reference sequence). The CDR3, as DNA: TGTGCCTGGAGTGGACTAGCCTACGAGCAGTACTTC. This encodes CAWSGLAYEQYF.

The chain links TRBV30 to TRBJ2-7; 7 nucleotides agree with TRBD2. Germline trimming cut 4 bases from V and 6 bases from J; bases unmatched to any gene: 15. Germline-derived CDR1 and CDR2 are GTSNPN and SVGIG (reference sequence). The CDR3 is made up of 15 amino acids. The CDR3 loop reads CAWTPRVGGPSEQYF. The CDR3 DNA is TGTGCCTGGACCCCTCGAGTGGGAGGGCCCAGCGAGCAGTACTTC.

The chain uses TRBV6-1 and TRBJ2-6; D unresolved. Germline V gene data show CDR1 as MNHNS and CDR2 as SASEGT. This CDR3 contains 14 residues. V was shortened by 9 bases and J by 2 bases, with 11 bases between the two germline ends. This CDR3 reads CASPARPGANVLTF. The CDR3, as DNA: TGTGCCAGTCCCGCCCGCCCTGGGGCCAACGTCCTGACTTTC.

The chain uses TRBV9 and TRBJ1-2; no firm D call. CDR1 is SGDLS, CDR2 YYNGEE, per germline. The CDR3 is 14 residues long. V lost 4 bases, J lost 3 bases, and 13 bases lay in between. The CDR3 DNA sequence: TGTGCCAGCAGCCCTCAAGCCGGACACTATGGCTACACCTTC. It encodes CASSPQAGHYGYTF.

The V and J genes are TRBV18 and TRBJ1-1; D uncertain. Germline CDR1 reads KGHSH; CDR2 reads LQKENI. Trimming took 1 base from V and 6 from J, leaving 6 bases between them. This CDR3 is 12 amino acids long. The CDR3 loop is CASSPQFSEAFF. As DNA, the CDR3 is TGTGCCAGCTCACCACAGTTCTCTGAAGCTTTCTTT.

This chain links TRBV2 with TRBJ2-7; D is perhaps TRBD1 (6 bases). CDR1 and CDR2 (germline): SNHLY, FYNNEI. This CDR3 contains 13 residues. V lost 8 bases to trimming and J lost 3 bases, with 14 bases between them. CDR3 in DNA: TGTGCCAGCTTCAGGGGTTCCAACTACGAGCAGTACTTC. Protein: CASFRGSNYEQYF. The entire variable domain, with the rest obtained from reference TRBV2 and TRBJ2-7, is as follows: EPEVTQTPSHQVTQMGQEVILRCVPISNHLYFYWYRQILGQKVEFLVSFYNNEISEKSEIFDDQFSVERPDGSNFTLKIRSTKLEDSAMYFCASFRGSNYEQYFGPGTRLTVT.

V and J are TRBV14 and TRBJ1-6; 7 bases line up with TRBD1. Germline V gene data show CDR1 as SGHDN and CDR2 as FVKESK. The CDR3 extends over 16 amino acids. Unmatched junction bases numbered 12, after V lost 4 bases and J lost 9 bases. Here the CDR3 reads CASSPHGQGGGSPLHF. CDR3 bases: TGTGCCAGCAGCCCCCACGGCCAGGGGGGCGGTTCACCCCTCCACTTT. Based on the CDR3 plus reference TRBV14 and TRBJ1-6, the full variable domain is EAGVTQFPSHSVIEKGQTVTLRCDPISGHDNLYWYRRVMGKEIKFLLHFVKESKQDESGMPNNRFLAERTGGTYSTLKVQPAELEDSGVYFCASSPHGQGGGSPLHFGNGTRLTVT.

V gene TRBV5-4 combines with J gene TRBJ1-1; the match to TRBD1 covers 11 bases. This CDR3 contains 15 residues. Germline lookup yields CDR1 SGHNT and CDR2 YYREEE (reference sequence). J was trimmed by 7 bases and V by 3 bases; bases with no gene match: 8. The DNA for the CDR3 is TGTGCCAGCAGCTCCGTCGGGACAGGGGGGAATGAAGCTTTCTTT. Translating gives CASSSVGTGGNEAFF. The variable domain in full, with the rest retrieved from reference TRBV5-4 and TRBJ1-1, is ETGVTQSPTHLIKTRGQQVTLRCSSQSGHNTVSWYQQALGQGPQFIFQYYREEENGRGNFPPRFSGLQFPNYSSELNVNALELDDSALYLCASSSVGTGGNEAFFGQGTRLTVV.

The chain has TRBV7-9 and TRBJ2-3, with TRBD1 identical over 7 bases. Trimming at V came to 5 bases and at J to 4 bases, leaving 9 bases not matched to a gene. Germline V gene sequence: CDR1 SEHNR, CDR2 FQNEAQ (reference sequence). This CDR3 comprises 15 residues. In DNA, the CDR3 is TGTGCCAGCAGCACCCAGGGGGAGAGGGCAGATACGCAGTATTTT. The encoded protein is CASSTQGERADTQYF. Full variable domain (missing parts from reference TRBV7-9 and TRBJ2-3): DTGVSQNPRHKITKRGQNVTFRCDPISEHNRLYWYRQTLGQGPEFLTYFQNEAQLEKSRLLSDRFSAERPKGSFSTLEIQRTEQGDSAMYLCASSTQGERADTQYFGPGTRLTVL.

For the CDR3, the DNA is TGTGCCAGCAGTGAAGCGGCGCCATCCGGGGGGACACCGGTTACCTTC. Protein sequence: CASSEAAPSGGTPVTF. V gene TRBV6-1 combines with J gene TRBJ1-2, with D tentatively TRBD1 (6 bases). The ends were cut back, 0 bases at V and 14 bases at J, with 25 bases in the middle. Per the germline V gene, CDR1 is MNHNS and CDR2 is SASEGT. The CDR3 sequence is 16 residues long.

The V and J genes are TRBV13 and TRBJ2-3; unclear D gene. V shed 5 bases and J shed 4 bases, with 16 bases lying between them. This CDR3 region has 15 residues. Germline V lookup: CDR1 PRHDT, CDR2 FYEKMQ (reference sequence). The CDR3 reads CASSPSGGWPDTQYF. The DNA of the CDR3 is TGTGCCAGCAGCCCCTCCGGTGGTTGGCCAGATACGCAGTATTTT.

The CDR3 protein is CASSPPLFTEAFF. CDR3 DNA sequence: TGTGCCAGCTCACCACCGTTATTCACTGAAGCTTTCTTT. The chain recombines TRBV18 with TRBJ1-1; D remains unclear. CDR3 length: 13 amino acids. Germline V gene lookup returns CDR1 KGHSH and CDR2 LQKENI. The ends were cut back, 0 bases at V and 4 bases at J, with 6 bases in the middle.

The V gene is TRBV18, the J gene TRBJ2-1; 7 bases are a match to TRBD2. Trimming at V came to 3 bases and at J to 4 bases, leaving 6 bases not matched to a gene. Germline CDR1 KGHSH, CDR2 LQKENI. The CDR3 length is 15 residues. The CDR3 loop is CASSPRTREYNEQFF. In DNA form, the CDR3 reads TGTGCCAGCTCACCGAGGACTAGAGAATACAATGAGCAGTTCTTC.

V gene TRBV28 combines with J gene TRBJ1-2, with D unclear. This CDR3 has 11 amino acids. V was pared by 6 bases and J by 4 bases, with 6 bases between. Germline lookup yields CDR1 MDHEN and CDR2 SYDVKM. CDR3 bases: TGTGCCAGCAGCAACACCTATGGCTACACCTTC. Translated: CASSNTYGYTF.

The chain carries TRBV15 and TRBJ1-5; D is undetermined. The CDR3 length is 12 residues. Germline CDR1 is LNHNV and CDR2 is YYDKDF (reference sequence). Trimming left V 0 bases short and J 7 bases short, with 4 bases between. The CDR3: CATSRDRQPQHF. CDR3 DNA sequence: TGTGCCACCAGCAGAGACAGGCAGCCCCAGCATTTT. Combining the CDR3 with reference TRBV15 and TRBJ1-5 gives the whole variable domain DAMVIQNPRYQVTQFGKPVTLSCSQTLNHNVMYWYQQKSSQAPKLLFHYYDKDFNNEADTPDNFQSRRPNTSFCFLDIRSPGLGDTAMYLCATSRDRQPQHFGDGTRLSIL.

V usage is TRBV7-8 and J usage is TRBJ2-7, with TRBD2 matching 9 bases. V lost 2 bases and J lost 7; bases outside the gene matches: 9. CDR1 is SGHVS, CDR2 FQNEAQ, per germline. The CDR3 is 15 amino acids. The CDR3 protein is CASSLTVAGVGEQYF. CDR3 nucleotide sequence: TGTGCCAGCAGCTTAACGGTAGCGGGAGTTGGGGAGCAGTACTTC.

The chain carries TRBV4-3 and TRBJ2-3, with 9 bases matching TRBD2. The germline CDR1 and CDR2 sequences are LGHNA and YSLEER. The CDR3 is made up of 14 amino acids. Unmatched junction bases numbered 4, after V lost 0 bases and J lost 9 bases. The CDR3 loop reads CASSQDQREVTQYF. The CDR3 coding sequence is TGCGCCAGCAGCCAAGATCAGCGGGAGGTAACGCAGTATTTT.

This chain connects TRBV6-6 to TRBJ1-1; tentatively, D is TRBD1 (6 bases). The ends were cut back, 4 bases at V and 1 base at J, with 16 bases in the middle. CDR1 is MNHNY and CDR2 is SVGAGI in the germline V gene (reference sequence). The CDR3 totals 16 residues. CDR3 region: CASSSERGVANTEAFF. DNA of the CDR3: TGTGCCAGCAGTTCCGAAAGGGGGGTCGCGAACACTGAAGCTTTCTTT.

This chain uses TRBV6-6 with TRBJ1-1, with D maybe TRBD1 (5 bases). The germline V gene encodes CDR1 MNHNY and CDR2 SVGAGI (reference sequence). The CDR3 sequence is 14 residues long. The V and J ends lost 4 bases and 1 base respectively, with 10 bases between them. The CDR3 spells CASSSQGANTEAFF. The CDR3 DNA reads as TGTGCCAGCAGTTCTCAGGGTGCGAACACTGAAGCTTTCTTT.

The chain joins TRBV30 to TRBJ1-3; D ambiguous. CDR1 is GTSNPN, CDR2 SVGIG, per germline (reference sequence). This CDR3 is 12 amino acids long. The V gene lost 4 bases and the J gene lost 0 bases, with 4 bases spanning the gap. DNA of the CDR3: TGTGCCTGGACAGGCTCTGGAAACACCATATATTTT. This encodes CAWTGSGNTIYF. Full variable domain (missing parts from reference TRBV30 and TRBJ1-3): SQTIHQWPATLVQPVGSPLSLECTVEGTSNPNLYWYRQAAGRGLQLLFYSVGIGQISSEVPQNLSASRPQDRQFILSSKKLLLSDSGFYLCAWTGSGNTIYFGEGSWLTVV.

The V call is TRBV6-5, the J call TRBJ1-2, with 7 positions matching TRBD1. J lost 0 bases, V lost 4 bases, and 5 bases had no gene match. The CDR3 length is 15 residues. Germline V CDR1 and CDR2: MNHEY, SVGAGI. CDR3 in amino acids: CASSFDREPNYGYTF. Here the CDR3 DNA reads TGTGCCAGCAGTTTCGACAGGGAGCCTAACTATGGCTACACCTTC.

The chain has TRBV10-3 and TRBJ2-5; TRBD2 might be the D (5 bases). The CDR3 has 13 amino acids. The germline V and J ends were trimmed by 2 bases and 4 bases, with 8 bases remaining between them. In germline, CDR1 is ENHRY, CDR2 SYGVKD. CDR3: CAISEGLAETQYF. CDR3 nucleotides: TGTGCCATCAGTGAGGGGCTAGCAGAGACCCAGTACTTC.

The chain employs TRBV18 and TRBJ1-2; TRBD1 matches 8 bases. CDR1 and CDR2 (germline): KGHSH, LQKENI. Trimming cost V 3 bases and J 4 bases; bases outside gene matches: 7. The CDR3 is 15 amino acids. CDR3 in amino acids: CASSPTGDKSYGYTF. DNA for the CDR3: TGTGCCAGCTCACCGACAGGGGATAAGAGCTATGGCTACACCTTC.